This TCR beta chain was obtained from a study of T cell repertoires in cytomegalovirus infection. The CDR3 loop spans 16 amino acids. Trimming took 0 bases from V and 1 from J, leaving 12 bases between them. The V gene's germline CDR1 is MNHEY and CDR2 SVGEGT. TCRdb recomputed calls from the reads with MiXCR, one row per CDR3 protein. In the table there are some 230,000 distinct CDR3 sequences, 20% to 25% of which are singletons. This clonotype was detected only a few times. The specimen was CD8+ T cells from PBMCs. V gene TRBV6-2 or TRBV6-3 combines with J gene TRBJ1-2; a weak D match, TRBD1 (6 bases). This sequence originates from a human donor in good health (CMV status not recorded). Some clones in this sample may be carry-over from other donors' samples. CDR3 in amino acids: CASSYSMGHLNYGYTF. The CDR3 coding sequence is TGTGCCAGCAGTTACTCGATGGGACACCTTAACTATGGCTACACCTTC.